The present T cell receptor (beta chain) was sequenced within a study of blood T cell repertoires in COVID-19. At the level of the study: PBMCs, B-cell-depleted T cells, or T cells were the source of the cDNA or gDNA that made up the material.

Original methodology: How many nucleated cells were present was estimated from reference gene primer amplification. The protocol was immunoSEQ multiplex PCR, while the TCRdb copy is restricted to in-frame clones and leaves out a portion. The DNA gave D and trimming, while V, J and clone size come from that table. The sample contains roughly 180,000 clones, roughly 82% of which appear only once. This CDR3 spans 18 amino acids. Germline assignment: CDR1 LGHNA and CDR2 YNFKEQ. Deletions cut 0 bases from V and 4 bases from J, with 19 bases between. The sequenced sample was PBMCs or T cells enriched from blood (not recorded which). The source of this sequence is a middle-aged man who had recovered from COVID-19. The V gene is TRBV4-2, the J gene TRBJ1-3; D gene unclear. Here the CDR3 reads CASSQETSFRTSGNTIYF. The CDR3 DNA follows: TGTGCCAGCAGCCAAGAGACTTCTTTTCGGACTTCCGGAAACACCATATATTTT.